The entry below describes one T cell receptor (beta chain). In the authors' workflow: Quantification of nucleated cells was approximated via reference gene primer amplification. The data were produced by immunoSEQ multiplex PCR, yet TCRdb's version contains in-frame clones alone and is incomplete. That table gives V, J and clone size, and the DNA gave D and trimming. The data hold about 300,000 clones, with about 93% observed a single time. This sample was included in a study of blood T cell repertoires in COVID-19. The CDR3 contains 13 residues. CDR1 and CDR2 from the germline V gene are MRHNA and SNTAGT. The V and J ends lost 5 bases and 3 bases respectively, with 8 bases between them. Study members were between about 18 and 90 years old and lived in fewer than 30 US regions. Researchers sorted participants into cohorts using their self-reported clinical history. Recovered status in Cohort 3 required two negative PCRs, clearance, or symptom resolution.

V usage is TRBV6-4 and J usage is TRBJ1-5; maybe TRBD1 (6 bases). Sequenced sample: PBMCs or T cells enriched from blood (not recorded which). The sequence came from a young woman who had recovered from COVID-19. The chain's CDR3 is CASSRQANQPQHF. CDR3 nucleotides: TGTGCCAGCAGTAGACAGGCCAATCAGCCCCAGCATTTT.